This T cell receptor beta chain was profiled in a study of T cells after yellow fever vaccination. Study-level results: Peaking faster, on day 5 versus 15, the secondary response was nonetheless weaker.

Germline CDR1 is SNHLY and CDR2 is FYNNEI. V was cut by 8 bases and J by 7 bases, with 12 bases left in between. The CDR3 has 12 residues. Using its own MiXCR run on the 5' RACE reads, TCRdb lists one record per CDR3 protein. The table lists about 160,000 distinct CDR3 sequences, around 7% of them singletons. This clonotype appeared many times. Its antigen is unknown. Material: CD4+ T cells sorted from PBMCs, obtained around 5 days after the first yellow fever vaccination. The rearrangement joins TRBV2 to TRBJ1-5; possible D gene TRBD1, 5 bases. This clonotype originated in a man younger than 35 who received the YFV17D yellow fever vaccine. CDR3 bases: TGTGCCAGCTCCAGGGTAACCCAGCCCCAGCATTTT. The encoded protein is CASSRVTQPQHF.